What follows is one T cell receptor beta chain and its context. As originally analysed: Reference gene primer amplification yielded estimated nucleated cell counts. Repertoires were generated with immunoSEQ multiplex PCR, while TCRdb's copy carries only in-frame clones and drops some. For V, J and clone size, that table is used; D and trimming come from the DNA. The data contain fewer than 90,000 clones, about 90% of them singletons. Germline CDR1 and CDR2: ENHRY and SYGVKD. The CDR3 sequence is 14 residues long. V shed 5 bases, J shed 4 bases, and the junction held 4 bases outside the gene matches. The data originate from a study of blood T cell repertoires in COVID-19. At the level of the study: Samples taken during acute and convalescent COVID-19 were collected in the United States, Italy and Spain. Sources were T cells, B-cell-depleted T cells, or PBMCs; the material itself was cDNA or gDNA.

The sequenced sample was peripheral blood. The J gene is TRBJ1-3, the V gene TRBV10-3, with 8 bases matching TRBD1. This clonotype was sampled from a male donor with acute or convalescent COVID-19. The CDR3 DNA reads TGTGCCATCAGTCTCGACAGGGGAGGAAACACCATATATTTT. This sequence encodes CAISLDRGGNTIYF.